This TCR beta chain was documented in a study of CD8 T cells in ankylosing spondylitis. General study points: Certain motif variants had earlier been reported in reactive arthritis synovial fluid and blood.

TCRdb itself ran the 5' RACE reads through MiXCR, one entry per CDR3 protein. This sample carries about 130,000 distinct CDR3 sequences, approximately 9.7% of them seen once, and the ten largest clones take 3.3%. The CDR3 loop spans 14 amino acids. In germline, CDR1 is SQVTM, CDR2 ANQGSEA. The V gene end was trimmed by 7 bases and the J gene end by 5 bases; junction bases not matched to a gene: 11. This clonotype was counted at least ten times. What it recognizes is unknown. The TCR comes from a male donor with ankylosing spondylitis or in good health (not recorded which). The chain recombines TRBV29-1 with TRBJ2-5; 9 bases map to TRBD2. Sequencing was done on a sample of blood, either unsorted or a sorted T cell fraction (not recorded which). CDR3 region: CSARLAGIGETQYF. CDR3 nucleotides: TGCAGCGCCCGCCTAGCGGGAATTGGTGAGACCCAGTACTTC.